This TCR beta chain derives from a study of cytomegalovirus exposure and HLA in healthy donors. Findings and limits, study-wide: Solely CMV serostatus was available to characterize immune exposure.

The PCR had 60 Vbeta and 13 Jbeta primers. Sequenced by immunoSEQ multiplex PCR; TCRdb stores in-frame clones only, minus some. This sample has around 200,000 clones; 80% occur once, and the top ten carry 0.65%. On this clone itself: Its specificity is not known.

Germline trimming cut 0 bases from V and 4 bases from J; bases unmatched to any gene: 3. The germline V gene encodes CDR1 SGHAT and CDR2 FQNNGV. The CDR3 spans 15 residues. The chain employs TRBV11-2 and TRBJ1-2, with 9 bases identical to TRBD1. Source material: PBMCs. The clonotype comes from a boy younger than 18 in good health and CMV-seronegative. CDR3 amino acids: CASSLETGGGYGYTF. CDR3 in DNA: TGTGCCAGCAGCTTAGAGACAGGGGGAGGCTATGGCTACACCTTC.